This T cell receptor (beta chain) was identified during a study of post-analysis software for immune sequencing data. Findings and limits, study-wide: Five or six TRBV segments were more frequent in patients than controls; TRBV5-6, TRBV5-1 and TRBV20-1 belonged to this group.

In the case of this clonotype: Its antigen remains unidentified.

Unique-molecular-identifier-tagged TCR beta cDNA libraries were used. Each CDR3 protein is one row after TCRdb ran MiXCR on the PCR reads. The table shows about half a million distinct CDR3 sequences, with roughly 34% occurring only once. V dropped 5 bases and J dropped 6; count of bases not matched to a gene: 7. The CDR3 has 15 amino acids. The receptor's source is a girl between 2 and 17 years old with multiple sclerosis. The chain is built from TRBV12-3 or TRBV12-4 and TRBJ2-1, with 10 bases lining up with TRBD2. The specimen sequenced was blood. In DNA form, the CDR3 reads TGTGCCAGCAGTCCCCGAAGCGGGGGGGCCAATGAGCAGTTCTTC. Protein sequence: CASSPRSGGANEQFF.